Given below is one T cell receptor (beta chain) in context. These data belong to a study of blood T cell repertoires in COVID-19. Overall study: Sites across the United States, Italy and Spain contributed samples from acute and convalescent COVID-19. T cells, B-cell-depleted T cells, or PBMCs supplied cDNA or gDNA.

The assay was immunoSEQ multiplex PCR, and TCRdb's table has in-frame clones only and misses some. The repertoire holds 220,000 or so clones, with about 80% as singletons. Germline V gene sequence: CDR1 LGHDT, CDR2 YNNKEL (reference sequence). The ends were cut back, 0 bases at V and 5 bases at J, with 10 bases in the middle. The CDR3 is 14 amino acids. Sequencing used PBMCs or T cells enriched from blood (not recorded which). This sequence joins TRBV3-1 (or the pseudogene TRBV3-2) and TRBJ2-5; D ambiguous. This receptor was identified in a woman between 40 and 50 years old with acute COVID-19. The CDR3 DNA is TGTGCCAGCAGCCAAGAGTGGCTGTGGGAGACCCAGTACTTC. Amino acid sequence: CASSQEWLWETQYF.